What follows are 5 T cell receptor beta chains derived from one specimen sequenced in a study of blood T cells in healthy people across ages. The second PCR ran about 6 to 11 cycles with a sample-barcoded 5' primer and J-beta primers. TCRdb re-derived calls from the 5' RACE reads in MiXCR, one entry per CDR3 protein. The data hold more than 1.4 million distinct CDR3 sequences, with approximately 42% observed a single time. The sequenced sample was blood. The receptors stem from a woman aged 18-29 years in good health.

This clonotype has just one count. The junction does not match germline at one end; this may be a read error. The rearrangement uses TRBV3-1 and TRBJ1-3; no clear D gene. The CDR3 has 17 amino acids. The germline CDR1 and CDR2 sequences are LGHDT and YNNKEL (reference sequence). The DNA of the CDR3 is TGTGCCAGCAGCTTAAAGGCAACCTGGAGCTCTGGAGACACCATATATTTT. Translating it yields CASSLKATWSSGDTIYF.

Only a few counts were recorded for this clonotype. CDR3 region: CAAMTTPPYGYTF. CDR3 bases: TGTGCCGCCATGACGACCCCCCCCTATGGCTACACCTTC. The chain carries TRBV6-5 and TRBJ1-2; D is uncertain. The V end lost 11 bases, the J end lost 4 bases, and 17 bases lay between the germline ends. The CDR3 is 13 residues long. Germline V CDR1 and CDR2: MNHEY, SVGAGI.

This chain joins TRBV11-2 and TRBJ1-1, with a weak D call TRBD1 (5 bases). Trimming shortened V by 5 bases and J by 4 bases, and 17 bases separated the two germline ends. The CDR3 consists of 15 residues. Germline loops: CDR1 SGHAT, CDR2 FQNNGV. The CDR3: CASSLLGLVGTEAFF. As DNA, the CDR3 is TGTGCCAGCAGCCTCCTGGGGCTGGTCGGCACTGAAGCTTTCTTT.

On this clonotype: Relative to the germline gene, one junction end is altered; a read error may explain this. The chain recombines TRBV24-1 with TRBJ2-5, with D unresolved. Germline lookup yields CDR1 KGHDR and CDR2 SFDVKD. The CDR3 has 14 residues. The CDR3 protein is CTTSADGPEETQYF. CDR3 nucleotides: TGTACCACCAGTGCTGATGGTCCTGAAGAGACCCAGTACTTC.

The chain uses TRBV11-2 and TRBJ2-2; TRBD2 is a possible D gene (7 bases). The CDR3 is made up of 17 amino acids. The germline V and J ends were trimmed by 2 bases and 6 bases, with 19 bases remaining between them. Germline assignment: CDR1 SGHAT and CDR2 FQNNGV. The CDR3 is CASSLRGGLGGAGELFF. The CDR3 DNA reads as TGTGCCAGCAGCTTAAGGGGGGGGCTTGGTGGCGCCGGGGAGCTGTTTTTT.